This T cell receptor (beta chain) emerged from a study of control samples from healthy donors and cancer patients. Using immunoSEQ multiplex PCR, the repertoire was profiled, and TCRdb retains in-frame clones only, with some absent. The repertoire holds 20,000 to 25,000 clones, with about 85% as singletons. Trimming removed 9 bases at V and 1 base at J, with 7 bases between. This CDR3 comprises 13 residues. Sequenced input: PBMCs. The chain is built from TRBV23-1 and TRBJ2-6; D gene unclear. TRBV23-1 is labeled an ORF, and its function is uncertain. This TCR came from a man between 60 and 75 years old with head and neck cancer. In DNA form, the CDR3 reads TGCGCCAGGGGTAGGTCTGGGGCCAACGTCCTGACTTTC. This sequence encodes CARGRSGANVLTF.